The 19 T cell receptor beta chains listed next were all sequenced from one sample in a study of cytomegalovirus exposure and HLA in healthy donors (dated by TCRdb to about 2017). Libraries were made using the immunoSEQ multiplex PCR assay. For the multiplex PCR, a mixture combining 60 forward primers for TCR Vbeta segments and 13 reverse primers for TCR Jbeta segments was used. Sourced from immuneACCESS, this table was stored by TCRdb with only in-frame sequences that have V and J called. A share of the clones is absent; for the studies checked, an unresolved V gene accounts for under half, and the remainder has no known explanation. The sample has some 100,000 clones on record, approximately 73% of them singletons. Around 7.7% of the sample is held by the ten biggest clonotypes. Sequencing input: PBMCs. All receptors come from a man in his forties in good health and CMV-seronegative.

This rearrangement joins TRBV2 to TRBJ2-7, with TRBD2 identical over 8 bases. Germline trimming cut 6 bases from V and 5 bases from J; bases unmatched to any gene: 15. The CDR3 is made up of 16 amino acids. CDR1 SNHLY and CDR2 FYNNEI come from the germline V gene. CDR3 protein: CASSAGTSGEEDEQYF. The DNA of the CDR3 is TGTGCCAGCAGCGCGGGTACTAGCGGAGAGGAGGACGAGCAGTACTTC.

The genes are TRBV28 and TRBJ1-5; 10 positions agree with TRBD1. J was trimmed by 3 bases and V by 5 bases; bases with no gene match: 7. This CDR3 region has 16 residues. Germline V gene lookup returns CDR1 MDHEN and CDR2 SYDVKM. The CDR3 here is CASSQGTGVNNQPQHF. CDR3 DNA sequence: TGTGCCAGCAGTCAAGGGACAGGGGTTAACAATCAGCCCCAGCATTTT.

The rearrangement joins TRBV27 to TRBJ2-2, with D unclear. V was trimmed by 5 bases and J by 1 base, leaving 14 bases between them. The CDR3 extends over 16 amino acids. CDR1 and CDR2 (germline): MNHEY, SMNVEV (reference sequence). The DNA for the CDR3 is TGTGCCAGCAGTCTGAGTGGTCCGTTGAACACCGGGGAGCTGTTTTTT. Protein: CASSLSGPLNTGELFF.

V usage is TRBV27 and J usage is TRBJ1-4, with D uncertain. V was trimmed by 5 bases and J by 3 bases, leaving 13 bases between them. The CDR3 has 15 residues. Germline loops: CDR1 MNHEY, CDR2 SMNVEV (reference sequence). The CDR3 sequence: CASSPLDMANEKLFF. In nucleotides, the CDR3 is TGTGCCAGCAGTCCCCTCGACATGGCTAATGAAAAACTGTTTTTT. The whole variable domain, remainder taken from reference TRBV27 and TRBJ1-4, is EAQVTQNPRYLITVTGKKLTVTCSQNMNHEYMSWYRQDPGLGLRQIYYSMNVEVTDKGDVPEGYKVSRKEKRNFPLILESPSPNQTSLYFCASSPLDMANEKLFFGSGTQLSVL.

The CDR3, as DNA: TGCGCCAGCAGCTTGTCGACAGGCGGTAATTCACCCCTCCACTTT. Translating gives CASSLSTGGNSPLHF. This chain joins TRBV5-1 and TRBJ1-6, with D possibly TRBD1 on 6 matching bases. V was clipped by 1 base and J by 6 bases, with 11 bases between them. The CDR3 is 15 residues long. CDR1 is SGHRS and CDR2 is YFSETQ in the germline V gene.

In its sample, this clone was seen a few times. The chain employs TRBV6-1 and TRBJ1-4; D is perhaps TRBD1 (6 bases). This CDR3 spans 14 amino acids. Trimming pared 3 bases from V and 4 bases from J, leaving 9 bases between. Germline V lookup: CDR1 MNHNS, CDR2 SASEGT. CDR3 residues: CASSDPDSNEKLFF. CDR3 nucleotide sequence: TGTGCCAGCAGTGATCCGGACAGTAATGAAAAACTGTTTTTT.

V gene TRBV28 combines with J gene TRBJ2-7, with unresolved D. Per germline, CDR1 MDHEN and CDR2 SYDVKM. This CDR3 region has 14 residues. Trimming took off 7 bases at V and 2 bases at J, with 15 bases between the two ends. The CDR3 region is CASTRLSFPYEQYF. Written as DNA, the CDR3 is TGTGCCAGCACGCGACTCTCTTTTCCCTACGAGCAGTACTTC.

The V gene is TRBV28, the J gene TRBJ1-5; 9 bases agree with TRBD1. Per the germline V gene, CDR1 is MDHEN and CDR2 is SYDVKM. This CDR3 is 18 amino acids long. The J segment lost 0 bases and the V segment lost 2 bases, leaving 8 bases of the junction unmatched. The CDR3 reads CASSLIDWDRASNQPQHF. The CDR3 coding sequence is TGTGCCAGCAGTTTAATCGATTGGGACAGGGCTAGCAATCAGCCCCAGCATTTT. Using reference TRBV28 and TRBJ1-5 for the parts outside the CDR3, the full variable domain is DVKVTQSSRYLVKRTGEKVFLECVQDMDHENMFWYRQDPGLGLRLIYFSYDVKMKEKGDIPEGYSVSREKKERFSLILESASTNQTSMYLCASSLIDWDRASNQPQHFGDGTRLSIL.

This chain links TRBV2 with TRBJ1-5, with D maybe TRBD1 (6 bases). CDR3 length: 14 residues. Germline values: CDR1 SNHLY, CDR2 FYNNEI. V dropped 7 bases and J dropped 3 bases, with 13 bases sitting between them. The CDR3 region has the DNA TGTGCCAGCATGAAGGACAGACCCAATCAGCCCCAGCATTTT. It is translated as CASMKDRPNQPQHF.

This chain joins TRBV28 and TRBJ1-4, with D possibly matching TRBD1 (5 bases). The CDR3 has 18 amino acids. With 4 bases removed from V and 5 bases from J, the gap between germline ends came to 23 bases. Germline V gene data show CDR1 as MDHEN and CDR2 as SYDVKM. Here the CDR3 reads CASSSPTTSGRRNEKLFF. CDR3 nucleotides: TGTGCCAGCAGTTCACCAACCACCTCAGGGAGGAGAAATGAAAAACTGTTTTTT.

This rearrangement joins TRBV30 to TRBJ1-6; 7 nucleotides align to TRBD1. The CDR3 runs 15 residues. Germline V gene sequence: CDR1 GTSNPN, CDR2 SVGIG (reference sequence). Trimming took 5 bases from V and 5 from J; bases not matched to a gene: 9. The CDR3 DNA reads as TGTGCCTGGGGGCTGGTGACAGGGAATAATTCACCCCTCCACTTT. This translates into CAWGLVTGNNSPLHF.

The chain is built from TRBV9 and TRBJ1-1; 10 bases agree with TRBD1. In germline, CDR1 is SGDLS, CDR2 YYNGEE. This CDR3 has 16 residues. Trimming cost V 3 bases and J 5 bases; bases outside gene matches: 10. This chain's CDR3 is CASSGNAGQGGTEAFF. The CDR3 nucleotides read TGTGCCAGCAGCGGAAACGCCGGACAGGGGGGTACTGAAGCTTTCTTT.

This chain joins TRBV2 and TRBJ1-2, with D possibly matching TRBD1 (6 bases). Germline lookup yields CDR1 SNHLY and CDR2 FYNNEI. The CDR3 totals 14 residues. Trimming removed 8 bases at V and 4 bases at J, with 17 bases between. The CDR3 sequence is CASSLLTGLYGYTF. The CDR3 DNA is TGTGCCAGCTCCTTACTGACAGGCCTCTATGGCTACACCTTC.

The chain joins TRBV27 to TRBJ1-5; the D gene is possibly TRBD1 (5 bases). The germline V gene encodes CDR1 MNHEY and CDR2 SMNVEV (reference sequence). The ends were cut back, 0 bases at V and 8 bases at J, with 14 bases in the middle. CDR3 length: 15 residues. CDR3 in DNA: TGTGCCAGCAGTTTATCTCCGATTCCCAGGGAGCCCCAGCATTTT. Its protein product is CASSLSPIPREPQHF.

The V call is TRBV4-3, the J call TRBJ2-2; TRBD1 is a possible D gene (7 bases). The ends were cut back, 4 bases at V and 3 bases at J, with 21 bases in the middle. Germline values: CDR1 LGHNA, CDR2 YSLEER. The CDR3 is 18 amino acids. The CDR3 loop reads CASSPEQRGTVYTGELFF. The CDR3 region has the DNA TGCGCCAGCAGCCCCGAACAACGCGGGACAGTATACACCGGGGAGCTGTTTTTT.

CDR3 in amino acids: CASSLGKQGTFSTDTQYF. The CDR3 nucleotides are TGTGCCAGCAGCTTAGGCAAACAGGGCACCTTTAGCACAGATACGCAGTATTTT. This chain links TRBV7-9 with TRBJ2-3; TRBD1 is a possible D gene (6 bases). CDR1 SEHNR and CDR2 FQNEAQ come from the germline V gene (reference sequence). CDR3 length equals 18 residues. V was pared by 1 base and J by 0 bases, with 17 bases between.

V usage is TRBV7-9 and J usage is TRBJ2-7, with a weak D call TRBD2 (6 bases). The length of the CDR3 is 16 residues. CDR1 SEHNR and CDR2 FQNEAQ come from the germline V gene (reference sequence). The V gene lost 0 bases and the J gene lost 2 bases, with 14 bases spanning the gap. CDR3 coding DNA: TGTGCCAGCAGCTTAGCGGGTAGCGGACTAACCTACGAGCAGTACTTC. Protein product: CASSLAGSGLTYEQYF.

This clone was observed at least ten times. The chain recombines TRBV5-1 with TRBJ2-1, with 10 bases that match TRBD2. Per germline, CDR1 SGHRS and CDR2 YFSETQ. This CDR3 has 15 residues. Unmatched junction bases numbered 7, after V lost 4 bases and J lost 6 bases. CDR3 coding DNA: TGCGCCAGCAGCATTCTAGCGGGGGAGATCAATGAGCAGTTCTTC. The encoded protein is CASSILAGEINEQFF.

The chain is built from TRBV11-1 and TRBJ1-6; 8 bases agree with TRBD1. There are 14 residues in the CDR3. V shed 4 bases and J 9 bases; nucleotides not matched to a gene: 5. CDR1 is SGHAT and CDR2 is FQDESV in the germline V gene (reference sequence). DNA of the CDR3: TGTGCCAGCAGCTCGGACAGGGAGAGTTCACCCCTCCACTTT. Translation: CASSSDRESSPLHF.